Below, one T cell receptor beta chain is given with its context. Its antigen is not known. The sample is drawn from a study of PD-L1 blockade in urothelial cancer. Study-level background: Each participant's history included 0 to 3 prior chemotherapy regimens. General study findings and limits: A pretreatment blood TCR clonality that fell below the median predicted better progression-free and overall survival.

Germline V gene sequence: CDR1 ENHRY, CDR2 SYGVKD. The J segment lost 1 base and the V segment lost 4 bases, leaving 13 bases of the junction unmatched. There are 17 residues in the CDR3. In each PCR, synthetic TCR analog templates were spiked in. Only in-frame clones appear in the TCRdb table, and some are missing; sequencing was by immunoSEQ multiplex PCR. Altogether about 45,000 clones are present, about 90% being singletons, with the ten largest covering 7.3%. The time point here: peripheral blood 6 weeks after treatment start. Pretreatment sampling and on-treatment sampling together yielded between 1 and 8 samples for each patient.

The source of this sequence is a man between 65 and 85 years old with urothelial cancer. V gene TRBV10-3 combines with J gene TRBJ2-7; TRBD2 agrees at 7 bases. The sample consisted of PBMCs, taken around atezolizumab (anti-PD-L1) treatment. The CDR3: CAISALPGLADSYEQYF. As DNA, the CDR3 is TGTGCCATCAGTGCTCTGCCGGGTCTAGCGGATTCCTACGAGCAGTACTTC.